Included here is one T cell receptor (beta chain) sequence, with context. CDR1 is LNHNV, CDR2 YYDKDF, per germline (reference sequence). This CDR3 has 13 amino acids. The repertoire was sequenced with immunoSEQ multiplex PCR; TCRdb's copy has only in-frame clones and lacks some. This sample has under 95,000 clones; 93% occur once, and the top ten carry about 6.7%. These data belong to a study of OX40 agonist ivuxolimab in advanced cancers. The TCR originated in an adult with an advanced solid tumor such as melanoma, head and neck, liver or kidney cancer. This chain links TRBV15 with TRBJ2-5; possible D gene TRBD2, 5 bases. The J call may not be correct, given that the DNA end is closer to TRBJ2-7. The source material was CD4+ or CD8+ T cells sorted from blood, sampled in a trial of the OX40 agonist ivuxolimab. The CDR3 bases are TGTGCCACCAGCAGTAGAGGGTCCGGCGAGCAGTACTTC. Residues: CATSSRGSGEQYF.